The TCR beta chain described here comes from a study of cytomegalovirus exposure and HLA in healthy donors. In the case of this clone: Its specificity is unknown.

Study-wide points: Reports state that TCR beta sequences accurately predicted most subjects' HLA-A and HLA-B alleles. Several of the most significant clusters appeared, in a later analysis, to be linked to common viral pathogens. Sequencing likely generated an artifact that appeared as a cluster of highly shared sequence variants.

Both 60 Vbeta primers and 13 Jbeta primers went into the PCR. TCRdb's copy holds only in-frame clones and misses some; the assay was immunoSEQ multiplex PCR. The table shows about 160,000 clones, with around four fifths occurring only once. The V and J ends lost 3 bases and 5 bases respectively, with 14 bases between them. This CDR3 comprises 15 residues. Germline CDR1 is KGHSH and CDR2 is LQKENI. This sequence joins TRBV18 and TRBJ2-1; D possibly corresponds to TRBD1 (6 bases). What was sequenced was PBMCs. The source of this sequence is a man in his late teens or twenties in good health and CMV-seropositive. In DNA, the CDR3 is TGTGCCAGCTCACCGTCGGACAGACAGCACAATGAGCAGTTCTTC. Its translation: CASSPSDRQHNEQFF.